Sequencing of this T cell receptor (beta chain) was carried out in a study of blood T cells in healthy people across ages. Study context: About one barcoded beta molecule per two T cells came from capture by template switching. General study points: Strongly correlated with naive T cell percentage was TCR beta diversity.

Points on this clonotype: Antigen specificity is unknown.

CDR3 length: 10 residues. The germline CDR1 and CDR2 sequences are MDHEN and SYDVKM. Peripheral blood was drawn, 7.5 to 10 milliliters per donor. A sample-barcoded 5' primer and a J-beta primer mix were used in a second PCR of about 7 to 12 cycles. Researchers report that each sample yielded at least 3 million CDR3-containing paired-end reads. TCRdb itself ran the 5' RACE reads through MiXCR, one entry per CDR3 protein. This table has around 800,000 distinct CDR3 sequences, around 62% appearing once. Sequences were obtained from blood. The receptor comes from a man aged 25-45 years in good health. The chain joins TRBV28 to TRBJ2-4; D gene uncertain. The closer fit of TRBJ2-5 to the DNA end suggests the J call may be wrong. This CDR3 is CASKAETQYF. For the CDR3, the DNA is TGTGCCAGCAAGGCGGAGACCCAGTACTTC.